This T cell receptor beta chain was captured by sequencing in a study of T cell responses to AZD1222 COVID-19 vaccine. Profiling relied on immunoSEQ multiplex PCR, and the TCRdb table lists in-frame clones only, not all of them. The table includes 120,000 to 150,000 clones, 92% detected once. The CDR3 loop spans 16 amino acids. Trimming took off 0 bases at V and 4 bases at J, with 16 bases between the two ends. Germline assignment: CDR1 SGHRS and CDR2 YFSETQ. This sample comprised peripheral blood, obtained on day 0 of AZD1222 vaccination. This clonotype was obtained from an adult in good health. The gene calls are TRBV5-1 and TRBJ1-1; tentatively, D is TRBD1 (5 bases). The DNA of the CDR3 is TGCGCCAGCAGCTTGGGGTTCGCGGGGGTTCCCACTGAAGCTTTCTTT. Translation: CASSLGFAGVPTEAFF.